The rows below give T cell receptor beta chains drawn from one sample of a study of patients and donors after allogeneic stem cell transplantation. TCRdb used MiXCR to reprocess the RT-PCR reads, holding one entry per CDR3 protein. Among 410,000 or so distinct CDR3 sequences listed, roughly 17% were seen once. Sequencing was performed on blood, either unsorted or a sorted T cell fraction (not recorded which). The receptors shown here come from a human donor who was either an allogeneic HSCT recipient or a stem cell or donor lymphocyte infusion donor (not recorded which). It is not recorded whose cells these are; they may come from a transplant donor. Each CDR3 is given with its conserved first and last residue. A D gene is named only where the DNA matches it firmly. Expanded clones are given a class, and other clones once, few, many or no size at all.

. TRBJ2-5 TRBV11-3 . TGTGCCAGCAGCTTATTAAATCGGGCCCAGTACTTC CASSLLNRAQYF
many TRBJ2-3 TRBV2 TRBD2 TGTGCCAGCAGTGATGTAGCGGGGCGAGATACGCAGTATTTT CASSDVAGRDTQYF
. TRBJ1-1 TRBV20-1 . TGCAGTGCCCAAAGAAGGGTGGGCACTGAAGCTTTCTTT CSAQRRVGTEAFF
many TRBJ1-2 TRBV12-3/TRBV12-4 TRBD1 TGTGCCAGCAGTCAAACAAGACAGGGGTATGGCTACACCTTC CASSQTRQGYGYTF
few TRBJ1-2 TRBV2 . TGTGCCAGCAGTGAAGGACCCGAGGGCTATGGCTACACCTTC CASSEGPEGYGYTF
many TRBJ1-1 TRBV7-2 . TGTGCCAGCAGCTCCCGACAGTTGAACACTGAAGCTTTCTTT CASSSRQLNTEAFF
. TRBJ2-2 TRBV5-6 . TGTGCCAGCAGCTTGTTTCTCGGCGCGAACACCGGGGAGCTGTTTTTT CASSLFLGANTGELFF
. TRBJ2-1 TRBV2 . TGTGCCAGCGCCACGGTGCAGGGTTTCAATGAGCAGTTCTTC CASATVQGFNEQFF
many TRBJ2-3 TRBV20-1 . TGCAGTGCTAGGCTGGACACAGATACGCAGTATTTT CSARLDTDTQYF
. TRBJ2-5 TRBV12-3/TRBV12-4 TRBD2 TGTGCCAGCAGTTTCTCTCCTAGCGGGGATGAGACCCAGTACTTC CASSFSPSGDETQYF
. TRBJ2-5 TRBV27 TRBD2 TGTGCCAGCAGGGGACTAGCGGGAGATGAACAAGAGACCCAGTACTTC CASRGLAGDEQETQYF
. TRBJ2-7 TRBV10-3 . TGTGCCATCGGGGATTCCTACGAGCAGTACTTC CAIGDSYEQYF
. TRBJ2-7 TRBV7-8 TRBD2 TGTGCCAGCAGCTTACCCAGCGGGAGTGGGGAGCAGTACTTC CASSLPSGSGEQYF
many TRBJ1-6 TRBV2 . TGTGCCAGCTCAGGGAATTCACCCCTCCACTTT CASSGNSPLHF
. TRBJ1-2 TRBV7-9 TRBD1 TGTGCCAGCAGCACCGGACAGGGGATATATGGCTACACCTTC CASSTGQGIYGYTF
. TRBJ1-2 TRBV10-3 TRBD1 TGTGCCATCAGTGAGAGGACAGGGGATGGCTACACCTTC CAISERTGDGYTF
. TRBJ1-3 TRBV6-2/TRBV6-3 . TGTGCCAGCAGTTACCCGCAACAGGGTTTCACAATGTCTAGTGGAAACACCATATATTTT CASSYPQQGFTMSSGNTIYF
. TRBJ2-7 TRBV7-9 TRBD1 TGTGCCAGCAGCTTAGCCGGGACAGCCCTGGACGAGCAGTACTTC CASSLAGTALDEQYF
. TRBJ1-2 TRBV5-1 . TGCGCCAGCAGCTTGGGGACGGGACGCCCGGGCTATGGCTACACCTTC CASSLGTGRPGYGYTF
many TRBJ1-1 TRBV7-2 . TGTGCCAGCAGCCACCTGAACACTGAAGCTTTCTTT CASSHLNTEAFF
few TRBJ2-1 TRBV9 . TGTGCCAGCAGCCCAAATGGGCCTCTTAGTTCCCCCTACAATGAGCAGTTCTTC CASSPNGPLSSPYNEQFF
few TRBJ1-4 TRBV4-3 . TGCGCCAGCAGCCATCAACGGGCAGGGGCCCCCTTCCTTAATGAAAAACTGTTTTTT CASSHQRAGAPFLNEKLFF
. TRBJ2-2 TRBV27 . TGTGCCAGCAGTTTTTCTAGCGAGGGCGGGGAGCTGTTTTTT CASSFSSEGGELFF
few TRBJ1-6 TRBV4-3 TRBD1 TGCGCCAGCAGCCAAGATCTACCGGGACAGCTAAATAATTCACCCCTCCACTTT CASSQDLPGQLNNSPLHF
. TRBJ1-1 TRBV20-1 . TGCAGTGCTAGTCTTTCGAACACTGAAGCTTTCTTT CSASLSNTEAFF
few TRBJ1-2 TRBV20-1 . TGCAGTGCTAGTTTTGGTGGCTACACCTTC CSASFGGYTF
few TRBJ2-3 TRBV10-3 TRBD2 TGTGCCATCAGCCATCCAACTAGCGGGAGGAAGTCAGATACGCAGTATTTT CAISHPTSGRKSDTQYF
. TRBJ2-2 TRBV4-1 . TGCGCCAGCAGCCGAAACCGGGAAACGGTGGCCGGGGAGCTGTTTTTT CASSRNRETVAGELFF
many TRBJ2-7 TRBV6-1 TRBD2 TGTGCCAGCAGTATAACTAGCGGGAACGAGCAGTACTTC CASSITSGNEQYF
few TRBJ2-5 TRBV30 . TGTGCCTGGAGGTCGGGACTCAACGACCAAGAGACCCAGTACTTC CAWRSGLNDQETQYF
. TRBJ1-3 TRBV7-2 . TGTGCCAGCAGCTTAGGAGGACCGACCTCTGGAAACACCATATATTTT CASSLGGPTSGNTIYF
. TRBJ1-2 TRBV5-1 . TGCGCCAGCAGCTTAAGGTTTCAGGGGCCCCTAGGCTACACCTTC CASSLRFQGPLGYTF
. TRBJ2-7 TRBV7-3 . TGTGCCAGCAGCCCCGGAGGTACAGCCTACGAGCAGTACTTC CASSPGGTAYEQYF
. TRBJ1-6 TRBV20-1 . TGCAGTGCTAGAAGTCTTGGACGGCCCTATAATTCACCCCTCCACTTT CSARSLGRPYNSPLHF
few TRBJ1-6 TRBV20-1 . TGCAGTGCCTCAACAGGGTATAATTCACCCCTCCACTTT CSASTGYNSPLHF
few TRBJ1-4 TRBV29-1 . TGCAGCGTTGTCCCCAGGGCAGGTGAAAAACTGTTTTTT CSVVPRAGEKLFF
. TRBJ2-7 TRBV27 TRBD2 TGTGCCGCCGGACTCGGGACTAGCGGCTACGAGCAGTACTTC CAAGLGTSGYEQYF
few TRBJ1-3 TRBV7-2 . TGTGCCAGCAGCTCAAGAGGTGGAAACACCATATATTTT CASSSRGGNTIYF
few TRBJ2-2 TRBV9 . TGTGCCAGCAGCGTAGATTCGCCTAGCCCGGGAACTAAGAACACCGGGGAGCTGTTTTTT CASSVDSPSPGTKNTGELFF
. TRBJ2-1 TRBV6-6 . TGTGCCAGCAAACAGGGTTTCAATGAGCAGTTCTTC CASKQGFNEQFF
few TRBJ2-5 TRBV7-9 . TGTGCCAGCAGCAAATCTGTGTACCAAGAGACCCAGTACTTC CASSKSVYQETQYF
. TRBJ1-2 TRBV25-1 . TGTGCCAGCAGTGAATTGGATGGCTACACCTTC CASSELDGYTF
. TRBJ2-3 TRBV9 . TGTGCCAGCAGCGTAGGGGCAGCCACAGATACGCAGTATTTT CASSVGAATDTQYF
few TRBJ2-7 TRBV6-5 TRBD1 TGTGCCAGCAGTTACGGGGGACAGAACTACGAGCAGTACTTC CASSYGGQNYEQYF
few TRBJ1-1 TRBV5-1 TRBD1 TGCGCCAGCAGCCTCTGGACAGGAGACACTGAAGCTTTCTTT CASSLWTGDTEAFF
many TRBJ2-7 TRBV7-9 . TGTGCCAGCAGCACAACCGGGAGCTCCTACGAGCAGTACTTC CASSTTGSSYEQYF
. TRBJ2-3 TRBV25-1 TRBD1 TGTGCCAGCAGTGCCTCGGACAGGGTAGATACGCAGTATTTT CASSASDRVDTQYF
. TRBJ2-7 TRBV10-3 TRBD2 TGTGCCATCGGGGAAAAGCGGGGCTACGAGCAGTACTTC CAIGEKRGYEQYF
. TRBJ2-7 TRBV3-1 . TGTGCCAGCAGCCAAGAGGCTGTCAGGGGTTACGAGCAGTACTTC CASSQEAVRGYEQYF
. TRBJ2-5 TRBV5-1 TRBD1 TGCGCCAGCACCCACTTGAGCCGGGACAGTAGGGAGACCCAGTACTTC CASTHLSRDSRETQYF
few TRBJ2-3 TRBV5-1 . TGCGCCAGCAGCAAAGGGGATACGCAGTATTTT CASSKGDTQYF
. TRBJ2-6 TRBV7-2 . TGTGCCAGCAGCGAACAGTCCTCTGGGGCCAACGTCCTGACTTTC CASSEQSSGANVLTF
few TRBJ1-2 TRBV20-1 . TGCAGGGCAGGGTCCAAAAATGGCTACACCTTC CRAGSKNGYTF
. TRBJ1-4 TRBV12-3/TRBV12-4 . TGTGCCAGCAGTTTATTTGACGAAAAACTGTTTTTT CASSLFDEKLFF
. TRBJ1-5 TRBV28 . TGTGCCAGCAGTTCCTTCGTGGAGTATGACAATCAGCCCCAGCATTTT CASSSFVEYDNQPQHF
few TRBJ2-2 TRBV25-1 . TGTGCCAGCAGTTCCGGGGGGCGTAGCACCGGGGAGCTGTTTTTT CASSSGGRSTGELFF
. TRBJ2-3 TRBV5-1 . TGCGCCAGCAGCTTGGTTGGGGACAGCACAGATACGCAGTATTTT CASSLVGDSTDTQYF
few TRBJ2-7 TRBV6-5 . TGTGCCAGCAGTTACTCCGGCTGGGAGCAGTACTTC CASSYSGWEQYF
. TRBJ1-2 TRBV25-1 . TGTGCCAGCAGTCCGATAGACAGCCCCTATGGCTACACCTTC CASSPIDSPYGYTF